Listed below are T cell receptor beta chains from one sample, sequenced in a study of OX40 agonist ivuxolimab in advanced cancers. Produced via immunoSEQ multiplex PCR; TCRdb's table is partial and in-frame only. This repertoire shows about 19,000 clones, about 88% found once; its top ten account for 50%. The starting material was CD4+ or CD8+ T cells sorted from blood, obtained in a trial of the OX40 agonist ivuxolimab. These receptors originate from an adult with an advanced solid tumor such as melanoma, head and neck, liver or kidney cancer. Each CDR3 is given without its conserved first and last residue. Clone size is given for some rows only: seen once, a few or many times, or a class if the clone is expanded.

j_gene | len | abundance | v_gene | CDR3aa
TRBJ2-2 | 12 | - | TRBV7-9 | ASSLTGGPGELF
TRBJ1-5 | 12 | - | TRBV9 | ASSAGAGARPQH
TRBJ2-1 | 11 | once | TRBV7-9 | ASSLGLSNEQF
TRBJ2-5 | 13 | - | TRBV4-3 | ASSQGSGMSETQY
TRBJ2-5 | 14 | - | TRBV7-2 | ASSRDGETSQETQY
TRBJ2-1 | 12 | - | TRBV6-5 | ASSDQRGYNEQF
TRBJ1-5 | 9 | few | TRBV20-1 | SASEGLPQH
TRBJ1-3 | 12 | - | TRBV5-1 | ASSLQISGNTIY
TRBJ2-3 | 13 | - | TRBV6-1 | ASSSDRAFHDTQY
TRBJ1-5 | 13 | - | TRBV6-1 | ASSEARGSNQPQH
TRBJ2-7 | 11 | - | TRBV7-6 | ASSFGQSYEQY
TRBJ2-4 | 12 | - | TRBV11-3 | ASSLGTQKNIQY
TRBJ1-2 | 12 | - | TRBV7-9 | ASSLAATGPGYT
TRBJ2-7 | 12 | - | TRBV5-6 | ASSLTQISYEQY
TRBJ2-3 | 11 | once | TRBV11-2 | ASWTGREDTQY
TRBJ1-4 | 13 | - | TRBV7-9 | ASRSPGTVNEKLF